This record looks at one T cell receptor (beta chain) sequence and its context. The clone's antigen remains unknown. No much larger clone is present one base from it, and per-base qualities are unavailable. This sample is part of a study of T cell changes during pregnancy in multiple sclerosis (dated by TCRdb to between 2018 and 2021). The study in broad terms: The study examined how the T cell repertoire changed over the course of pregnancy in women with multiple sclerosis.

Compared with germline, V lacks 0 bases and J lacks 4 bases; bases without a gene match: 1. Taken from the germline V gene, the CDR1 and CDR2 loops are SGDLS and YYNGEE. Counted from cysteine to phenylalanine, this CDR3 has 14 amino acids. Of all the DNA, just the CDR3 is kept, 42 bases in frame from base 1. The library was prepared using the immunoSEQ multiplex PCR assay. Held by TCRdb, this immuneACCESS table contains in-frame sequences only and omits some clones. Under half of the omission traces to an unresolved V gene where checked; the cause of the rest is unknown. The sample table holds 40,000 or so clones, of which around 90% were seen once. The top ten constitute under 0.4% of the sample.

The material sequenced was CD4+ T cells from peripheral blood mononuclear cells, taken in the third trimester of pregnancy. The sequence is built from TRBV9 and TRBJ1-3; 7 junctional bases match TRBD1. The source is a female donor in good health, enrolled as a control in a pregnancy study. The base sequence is TGTGCCAGCAGCGTAGCGGGACAGGGAAACACCATATATTTT. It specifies CASSVAGQGNTIYF.